The sequence of this T cell receptor (beta chain) was determined in a study of STAT3 mutations in large granular lymphocyte leukemia. Trimming removed 7 bases from V and 5 bases from J, with 14 bases in between. Germline CDR1 reads SGHAT; CDR2 reads FQNNGV. The CDR3 is 13 amino acids. Measured with immunoSEQ multiplex PCR; TCRdb has only the in-frame clones, and not every one. The table shows some 25,000 clones, with over 90% occurring only once. This clone showed up just once. The target antigen is unknown. General study findings and limits: No sample exists from the first appearance of each clone. Every T-cell large granular lymphocyte leukemia patient had at least one immunodominant TCR beta clonotype.

Sequenced sample: peripheral blood mononuclear cells. This receptor was obtained from a man between 40 and 49 years old with T-cell large granular lymphocyte leukemia. Some clones in this sample may be carry-over from other donors' samples. J is TRBJ2-5 and V is TRBV11-2, with no clear D. CDR3 residues: CASTRRQRETQYF. CDR3 DNA sequence: TGTGCCAGCACCCGGCGGCAGAGGGAGACCCAGTACTTC. The full variable domain, in which reference TRBV11-2 and TRBJ2-5 provide the parts outside the CDR3, is EAGVAQSPRYKIIEKRQSVAFWCNPISGHATLYWYQQILGQGPKLLIQFQNNGVVDDSQLPKDRFSAERLKGVDSTLKIQPAKLEDSAVYLCASTRRQRETQYFGPGTRLLVL.